This entry lists 3 T cell receptor beta chains sequenced from one sample in a study of shared clonotypes between healthy human individuals. Sequenced by immunoSEQ multiplex PCR; TCRdb stores in-frame clones only, minus some. The data show about 600,000 clones, roughly 97% seen once. The sequenced material came from naive CD4+ T cells sorted from blood. The sample's subset: CD45RA+ positively selected. These receptors all come from a woman in her twenties or thirties in good health.

The chain links TRBV29-1 to TRBJ1-4; D remains ambiguous. V was trimmed by 5 bases and J by 4 bases, leaving 11 bases between them. The V gene's germline CDR1 is SQVTM and CDR2 ANQGSEA. This CDR3 comprises 13 residues. The CDR3 region is CSVSVGNNEKLFF. CDR3 nucleotide sequence: TGCAGCGTTTCCGTTGGGAATAATGAAAAACTGTTTTTT.

The V gene is TRBV5-1, the J gene TRBJ2-3; 12 positions match TRBD2. Germline CDR1 and CDR2: SGHRS and YFSETQ. V gave up 3 bases and J gave up 7 bases; unmatched junction bases: 9. This CDR3 region has 16 residues. In DNA, the CDR3 is TGCGCCAGCAGCTCAACCGGGACTAGCGGGCAAAATACGCAGTATTTT. Protein: CASSSTGTSGQNTQYF.

J is TRBJ2-3 and V is TRBV11-2, with D possibly being TRBD1 (5 bases). Looked up from germline, CDR1 is SGHAT and CDR2 is FQNNGV. This CDR3 is 15 amino acids long. The ends were cut back, 1 base at V and 0 bases at J, with 8 bases in the middle. In nucleotides, the CDR3 is TGTGCCAGCAGCTTAGGATGGACAAGCACAGATACGCAGTATTTT. It is translated as CASSLGWTSTDTQYF. Combining the CDR3 with reference TRBV11-2 and TRBJ2-3 gives the whole variable domain EAGVAQSPRYKIIEKRQSVAFWCNPISGHATLYWYQQILGQGPKLLIQFQNNGVVDDSQLPKDRFSAERLKGVDSTLKIQPAKLEDSAVYLCASSLGWTSTDTQYFGPGTRLTVL.